This TCR beta chain emerged from a study of cytomegalovirus exposure and HLA in healthy donors. Germline CDR1 is MDHEN and CDR2 is SYDVKM. The CDR3 has 16 residues. V trimming: 3 bases; J trimming: 6 bases; junction bases outside the gene matches: 14. With regard to this clone: Antigen unknown.

Study-level findings and limits: Most TCRs appeared rarely, but some public TCRs recurred in many donors.

Method: immunoSEQ multiplex PCR; TCRdb's copy keeps in-frame clones and lacks some. The sample holds about 200,000 clones, about nine tenths seen once. The rearrangement uses TRBV28 and TRBJ2-7, with 7 bases matching TRBD2. The sample consisted of PBMCs. The sequence came from a woman aged 18-29 years in good health and CMV-seropositive. CDR3 sequence: CASSFSYRGDLPEQYF. In DNA, the CDR3 is TGTGCCAGCAGTTTCAGTTATCGGGGGGATCTTCCCGAGCAGTACTTC.